Below, one TCR beta chain is given with its context. Its antigen is not identified. These data come from a study of graft-versus-host responses after intestinal transplantation. Some clones are missing from TCRdb's copy, which holds only in-frame ones; the method was immunoSEQ multiplex PCR. The sample records some 25,000 clones, around 94% being singletons. Looked up from germline, CDR1 is MGHRA and CDR2 is YSYEKL. The CDR3 is made up of 13 amino acids. Deletions cut 4 bases from V and 4 bases from J, with 10 bases between. Whole-study results and caveats: The presence of high graft-versus-host to host-versus-graft clonal ratios in allografts characterized patients with graft-donor T cell macrochimerism.

The gene calls are TRBV4-1 and TRBJ1-1; tentatively, D is TRBD1 (6 bases). The TCR originated in a human patient who received an intestinal transplant, so some T cells may come from the graft donor. The material was PBMCs, obtained just over 29 days after intestinal transplant. CDR3 sequence (DNA): TGCGCCAGCAGCCCGGGCAGGGGCACTGAAGCTTTCTTT. This encodes CASSPGRGTEAFF.